The rows below give T cell receptor beta chains drawn from one sample of a study of blood T cell repertoires in COVID-19. Here immunoSEQ multiplex PCR was the method, and the copy in TCRdb shows in-frame clones only, minus some. The sample consists of some 120,000 clones, over 75% of them appearing once. Sequenced sample: peripheral blood. The receptors here all came from a man older than 75 with active or convalescent COVID-19. CDR3s include the opening cysteine and the closing phenylalanine or tryptophan. Each record gives: J gene, clone size, D gene, V gene, CDR3 DNA, CDR3 protein. A D gene is named only where the DNA matches it firmly. Expanded clones get a size class; other rows say once, few or many, or leave the size out.

>TRBJ2-5|-|-|TRBV9
TGTGCCAGCGGAACTGGTGGGGGCGAAGAGACCCAGTACTTC
CASGTGGGEETQYF
>TRBJ1-4|-|TRBD1|TRBV7-9
TGTGCCAGCAGCTTAGCGATGGGACAGGGGGATTGGAAACTGTTTTTT
CASSLAMGQGDWKLFF
>TRBJ1-2|-|-|TRBV2
TGTGCCAGCACTAACAGGTTCTCTGATTATGGCTACACCTTC
CASTNRFSDYGYTF
>TRBJ1-2|-|TRBD1|TRBV3-1/TRBV3-2
TGTGCCAGCAGCTACACTCCGGGACAGCCGTACACCTTC
CASSYTPGQPYTF
>TRBJ1-2|-|TRBD1|TRBV15
TGTGCCACCCGCACTACTGGACAGGGGCCCCAGTCTAACTATGGCTACACCTTC
CATRTTGQGPQSNYGYTF
>TRBJ2-2|-|TRBD1|TRBV12-3/TRBV12-4
TGTGCCAGTAGGACAGGGCCCGGGGAGCTGTTTTTT
CASRTGPGELFF
>TRBJ2-5|-|-|TRBV7-2
TGTGCCAGCAGCTTAGGGCGCAGCGGGTGGGAGACCCAGTACTTC
CASSLGRSGWETQYF
>TRBJ1-3|once|-|TRBV11-2
TGTGCCAGCAGCTTAACTCAGGGGTCCTACGGAAACACCATATATTTT
CASSLTQGSYGNTIYF
>TRBJ1-2|-|-|TRBV6-5
TGTGCCAGCAGTTACGGTCTAAGCTATGGCTACACCTTC
CASSYGLSYGYTF
>TRBJ2-2|-|-|TRBV7-2
TGTGCCAGCAGCTGGGACACTGGGGCCGGGGAGCTGTTTTTT
CASSWDTGAGELFF
>TRBJ2-2|-|-|TRBV27
TGTGCCACCAAGCCCGGGGGTTACACCGGGGAGCTGTTTTTT
CATKPGGYTGELFF